This is a list of T cell receptor beta chains from one sample in a study of blood T cell repertoires in COVID-19. TCRdb keeps only in-frame clones here, not all; method: immunoSEQ multiplex PCR. The sample lists about 110,000 clones, about 76% seen once, with roughly 21% in the top ten. The sequenced sample was peripheral blood. These receptor sequences come from a woman in her sixties or seventies with acute or convalescent COVID-19. Each CDR3 is given with its conserved first and last residue. A D gene is named only where the DNA matches it firmly. Clone size appears in some rows only: once, few, many, or a class for an expanded clone.

d_call j_call v_call clone_size cdr3_aa cdr3_nt
- TRBJ1-3 TRBV6-5 once CASSPGTPGNTIYF TGTGCCAGCAGCCCCGGGACTCCCGGAAACACCATATATTTT
- TRBJ2-2 TRBV9 - CASRGQTNTGELFF TGTGCCAGCAGGGGACAAACAAACACCGGGGAGCTGTTTTTT
TRBD2 TRBJ2-1 TRBV10-3 many CAISEVSGGAGGTEQFF TGTGCCATCAGTGAGGTGAGCGGGGGGGCTGGAGGCACTGAGCAGTTCTTC
- TRBJ2-5 TRBV6-5 - CASKGFSKGETQYF TGTGCCAGCAAGGGGTTCTCGAAGGGTGAGACCCAGTACTTC
- TRBJ1-1 TRBV7-8 - CASSTQVNTEAFF TGTGCCAGCAGCACACAGGTGAACACTGAAGCTTTCTTT
- TRBJ1-4 TRBV4-1 - CASSQRTGGGEKLFF TGCGCCAGCAGCCAACGGACGGGGGGAGGTGAAAAACTGTTTTTT
- TRBJ1-1 TRBV3-1/TRBV3-2 - CASSQAVGETFF TGTGCCAGCAGCCAAGCGGTAGGGGAAACTTTCTTT
TRBD2 TRBJ2-3 TRBV19 - CASRTSGSTDTQYF TGTGCCAGTCGTACTAGCGGCAGCACAGATACGCAGTATTTT
- TRBJ1-6 TRBV12-5 many CASGLWPGGRRFDGNSPLHF TGTGCTAGTGGTTTGTGGCCCGGGGGGCGGCGGTTCGATGGGAATTCACCCCTCCACTTT
TRBD1 TRBJ2-3 TRBV5-6 once CASSFIRGLTDTQYF TGTGCCAGCAGCTTCATCAGGGGGCTCACAGATACGCAGTATTTT
- TRBJ2-3 TRBV15 few CATGGGRDTQYF TGTGCCACCGGGGGGGGCCGGGATACGCAGTATTTT
- TRBJ1-1 TRBV23-1 - CASSHDTPNTEAFF TGCGCCAGCAGTCACGATACACCAAACACTGAAGCTTTCTTT
- TRBJ1-5 TRBV10-3 - CAISGAAASNQPQHF TGTGCCATCAGTGGGGCAGCAGCTAGCAATCAGCCCCAGCATTTT
- TRBJ1-2 TRBV5-5 - CASSLYGRNYGYTF TGTGCCAGCAGCTTGTATGGCAGAAACTATGGCTACACCTTC
- TRBJ2-1 TRBV6-5 - CASSLGLKQFF TGTGCCAGCAGTTTAGGACTAAAACAGTTCTTC
TRBD1 TRBJ1-1 TRBV10-3 - CAISGTGQFTEAFF TGTGCCATCAGTGGGACAGGGCAATTCACTGAAGCTTTCTTT
- TRBJ2-3 TRBV7-6 - CASSLPSAPSTDTQYF TGTGCCAGCAGCTTACCCAGCGCCCCTAGCACAGATACGCAGTATTTT
- TRBJ1-1 TRBV10-1 - CATRQDMNTEAFF TGCGCCACCAGACAGGACATGAACACTGAAGCTTTCTTT
TRBD1 TRBJ1-5 TRBV7-2 - CASRLRQGTPNQPQHF TGTGCCAGCAGACTAAGACAGGGAACACCCAATCAGCCCCAGCATTTT
TRBD1 TRBJ1-2 TRBV10-3 - CAISEGQGAQADGYTF TGTGCCATCAGTGAGGGACAGGGGGCGCAGGCGGATGGCTACACCTTC
TRBD1 TRBJ1-2 TRBV9 - CASSLRQGGYGYTF TGTGCCAGCAGCCTCCGACAGGGCGGCTATGGCTACACCTTC
- TRBJ2-5 TRBV5-4 - CASSLETGPQETQYF TGTGCCAGCAGCTTGGAAACAGGGCCTCAAGAGACCCAGTACTTC
TRBD1 TRBJ1-6 TRBV2 - CASSAGGPNSPLHF TGTGCCAGCAGTGCAGGGGGGCCTAATTCACCCCTCCACTTT
TRBD1 TRBJ1-2 TRBV18 - CASSPTGGYGYTF TGTGCCAGCTCACCCACAGGGGGCTATGGCTACACCTTC
- TRBJ1-5 TRBV28 once CASSFRQAGNQPQHF TGTGCCAGCAGTTTTCGGCAGGCCGGCAATCAGCCCCAGCATTTT
- TRBJ1-6 TRBV5-6 - CASSSLGGLHF TGTGCCAGCAGCTCGTTAGGCGGACTCCACTTT
TRBD2 TRBJ2-7 TRBV5-6 - CASSSSTSGGAYEQYF TGTGCCAGCAGCTCCTCGACTAGCGGGGGGGCCTACGAGCAGTACTTC
- TRBJ1-3 TRBV4-3 - CARRQRWSGRVGNTIYF TGCGCCAGACGCCAGAGGTGGAGCGGGAGAGTAGGGAACACCATCTATTTT
TRBD2 TRBJ2-1 TRBV19 - CASSINSGGLGGYNEQFF TGTGCCAGTAGTATCAATAGCGGGGGGTTGGGCGGCTACAATGAGCAGTTCTTC
TRBD2 TRBJ2-7 TRBV3-1/TRBV3-2 - CASSQDLPLTSGGIFEQYF TGTGCCAGCAGCCAAGACCTCCCCTTGACTAGCGGGGGGATCTTCGAGCAGTACTTC
- TRBJ1-6 TRBV30 once CAWSQADNSPLHF TGTGCCTGGAGCCAGGCCGATAATTCACCCCTCCACTTT
TRBD1 TRBJ1-2 TRBV7-2 once CASSSGQGAFLNYGYTF TGTGCCAGCAGCTCGGGACAGGGGGCCTTCCTTAACTATGGCTACACCTTC
- TRBJ1-1 TRBV7-2 - CASSLVALSSEAFF TGTGCCAGCAGCTTAGTGGCCCTGTCCTCTGAAGCTTTCTTT
TRBD1 TRBJ2-7 TRBV6-6 few CASSQGQGGGEQYF TGTGCCAGCAGTCAGGGACAGGGAGGGGGCGAGCAGTACTTC
TRBD1 TRBJ2-7 TRBV5-4 - CASSPDRGLSEQYF TGTGCCAGCAGCCCGGACAGGGGGCTGAGCGAGCAGTACTTC
- TRBJ1-6 TRBV6-5 - CASGRGEVANSPLHF TGTGCCAGCGGGCGGGGGGAAGTGGCAAATTCACCCCTCCACTTT
- TRBJ1-2 TRBV10-3 - CAISGGTGVENYGYTF TGTGCCATCAGTGGAGGGACGGGAGTAGAGAACTATGGCTACACCTTC
- TRBJ1-2 TRBV5-1 - CASSLSGADRSYTF TGCGCCAGCAGCTTGTCAGGGGCTGATCGGAGCTACACCTTC
- TRBJ1-2 TRBV4-1 few CASSQDGGDYYGYTF TGCGCCAGCAGCCAAGATGGAGGGGACTACTATGGCTACACCTTC
- TRBJ1-2 TRBV21-1 - CASSTCGWGGAGGYTF TGTGCCAGCAGCACATGTGGCTGGGGGGGCGCAGGTGGCTACACCTTC
TRBD1 TRBJ1-2 TRBV28 - CASRPQPGQGYTF TGTGCCAGCAGGCCACAACCGGGACAGGGCTACACCTTC
- TRBJ1-1 TRBV7-8 - CASSYRNTEAFF TGTGCCAGCAGCTATCGGAACACTGAAGCTTTCTTT
- TRBJ1-4 TRBV6-6 - CASGTPTNEKLFF TGTGCCAGCGGGACACCAACTAATGAAAAACTGTTTTTT
- TRBJ2-1 TRBV10-3 once CAISGNDRGSYNEQFF TGTGCCATCAGTGGTAACGACAGAGGCTCCTACAATGAGCAGTTCTTC
TRBD2 TRBJ2-3 TRBV6-5 few CASSTSGDTDTQYF TGTGCCAGCAGCACTAGCGGAGACACAGATACGCAGTATTTT